This TCR beta chain was identified in a study of blood T cell repertoires in COVID-19. Study summary: Acute-phase and convalescent COVID-19 samples originated in the United States, Italy and Spain.

The V gene end was trimmed by 4 bases and the J gene end by 3 bases; junction bases not matched to a gene: 4. This CDR3 comprises 14 residues. Looked up from germline, CDR1 is SGHNT and CDR2 is YYREEE (reference sequence). This clone was recorded a few times. Source study methods: Estimation of nucleated cell counts relied on the amplification of reference gene primers. Assay used: immunoSEQ multiplex PCR; TCRdb lists only in-frame clones, some missing. That table supplies the V and J calls and clone size; D and trimming were determined from the DNA. The data contain about 300,000 clones, roughly 83% of them singletons.

The gene calls are TRBV5-4 and TRBJ2-7; 10 nucleotides line up with TRBD1. This TCR was recovered from a human donor with COVID-19, enrolled during active disease. The donor label of this sample is uncertain. The source material was peripheral blood. CDR3 sequence reads: CASSGRDRGYEQYF. DNA of the CDR3: TGTGCCAGCAGCGGCCGGGACAGGGGCTACGAGCAGTACTTC.